These 15 T cell receptor beta chains originate from one sample sequenced in a study of blood T cell repertoires in COVID-19. Assay: immunoSEQ multiplex PCR; the TCRdb copy retains only in-frame clones and omits some. The sample has about 260,000 clones; approximately 92% are singletons. Sequenced sample: peripheral blood. The source of these receptors is a person aged 18 to 35 with COVID-19, enrolled during active disease.

The J gene is TRBJ2-5, the V gene TRBV7-9, with D possibly being TRBD2 (5 bases). Deletions cut 5 bases from V and 7 bases from J, with 29 bases between. The germline V gene has CDR1 SEHNR and CDR2 FQNEAQ (reference sequence). The CDR3 totals 18 residues. The CDR3 sequence: CASSARGLLDYEFVTQYF. The CDR3 bases are TGTGCCAGCAGCGCACGAGGGCTCTTAGACTATGAGTTTGTGACCCAGTACTTC.

The chain combines TRBV5-1 with TRBJ1-1; TRBD1 aligns across 7 bases. CDR1 and CDR2 from the germline V gene are SGHRS and YFSETQ. The length of the CDR3 is 15 residues. Germline trimming cut 0 bases from V and 4 bases from J; bases unmatched to any gene: 6. CDR3 in amino acids: CASSLGQGLGTEAFF. The CDR3 DNA reads TGCGCCAGCAGCTTGGGACAGGGCTTGGGCACTGAAGCTTTCTTT.

The chain uses TRBV6-6 and TRBJ2-1, with 8 bases matching TRBD1. CDR3 length: 16 residues. J lost 5 bases, V lost 4 bases, and 10 bases had no gene match. The germline gives CDR1 MNHNY, CDR2 SVGAGI (reference sequence). The CDR3 sequence is CASSSPDGTGNNEQFF. The CDR3 DNA reads TGTGCCAGCAGTTCACCGGACGGGACAGGAAACAATGAGCAGTTCTTC.

This chain links TRBV18 with TRBJ2-2; 7 nucleotides line up with TRBD1. The length of the CDR3 is 13 residues. CDR1 KGHSH and CDR2 LQKENI come from the germline V gene. V trimming: 6 bases; J trimming: 6 bases; junction bases outside the gene matches: 4. CDR3 coding DNA: TGTGCCAGCTCGCCCGACAGGGCCGGGGAGCTGTTTTTT. Amino acids: CASSPDRAGELFF.

This clone was counted a single time. V is TRBV5-1 and J is TRBJ2-7; 11 nucleotides line up with TRBD1. The CDR3 loop spans 16 amino acids. Germline loops: CDR1 SGHRS, CDR2 YFSETQ. J was trimmed by 0 bases and V by 2 bases; bases with no gene match: 4. The CDR3 spells CASSFTGTGGSYEQYF. Written as DNA, the CDR3 is TGCGCCAGCAGCTTTACCGGGACAGGGGGCTCCTACGAGCAGTACTTC.

This clone was recorded a few times. This sequence joins TRBV11-3 and TRBJ2-7, with D possibly matching TRBD1 (6 bases). The germline V and J ends were trimmed by 3 bases and 5 bases, with 11 bases remaining between them. CDR1 and CDR2 (germline): SGHNT, YENEEA. The length of the CDR3 is 13 residues. The CDR3 DNA reads TGTGCCAGCAGCTTCAGGGGCGTTGACGAGCAGTACTTC. Protein product: CASSFRGVDEQYF.

The chain recombines TRBV28 with TRBJ2-6; 7 bases are a match to TRBD2. The CDR3 contains 15 residues. Germline assignment: CDR1 MDHEN and CDR2 SYDVKM. The ends lost 6 bases at V and 0 bases at J; junction bases unmatched: 2. The DNA of the CDR3 is TGTGCCAGCAGGGGAGGGTCCTCTGGGGCCAACGTCCTGACTTTC. It specifies CASRGGSSGANVLTF. The whole variable domain, remainder taken from reference TRBV28 and TRBJ2-6, is DVKVTQSSRYLVKRTGEKVFLECVQDMDHENMFWYRQDPGLGLRLIYFSYDVKMKEKGDIPEGYSVSREKKERFSLILESASTNQTSMYLCASRGGSSGANVLTFGAGSRLTVL.

J is TRBJ2-7 and V is TRBV5-5; D may be TRBD2 (6 bases). Trimming removed 4 bases at V and 3 bases at J, with 14 bases between. The CDR3 is 14 residues long. Germline loops: CDR1 SGHKS, CDR2 YYEKEE (reference sequence). The CDR3 protein is CASSPGGQNYEQYF. The CDR3 region has the DNA TGTGCCAGCAGCCCAGGAGGGCAGAACTACGAGCAGTACTTC. The variable domain in full, with the rest retrieved from reference TRBV5-5 and TRBJ2-7, is DAGVTQSPTHLIKTRGQQVTLRCSPISGHKSVSWYQQVLGQGPQFIFQYYEKEERGRGNFPDRFSARQFPNYSSELNVNALLLGDSALYLCASSPGGQNYEQYFGPGTRLTVT.

This clone is a singleton in its sample. The V gene is TRBV5-1, the J gene TRBJ2-7; TRBD2 is a possible D gene (6 bases). This CDR3 contains 14 residues. The ends were cut back, 7 bases at V and 1 base at J, with 15 bases in the middle. CDR1 and CDR2 (germline): SGHRS, YFSETQ. The CDR3 spells CASSGGGLSYEQYF. CDR3 in DNA: TGCGCCAGCTCCGGGGGTGGTCTTTCCTACGAGCAGTACTTC.

The J gene is TRBJ2-3, the V gene TRBV19; TRBD2 matches 12 bases. Germline CDR1 reads LNHDA; CDR2 reads SQIVND (reference sequence). The junction had 1 base not matched to a gene; V was cut back by 0 bases and J by 6 bases. The CDR3 loop spans 15 amino acids. CDR3 region: CASSIDTSGRDTQYF. The CDR3 region has the DNA TGTGCCAGTAGTATAGATACTAGCGGGAGGGATACGCAGTATTTT.

The V gene is TRBV13, the J gene TRBJ2-7, with 9 bases identical to TRBD1. After removal of 4 bases from V and 4 bases from J, the junction contained 8 bases not matched to a gene. This CDR3 has 15 residues. Germline V CDR1 and CDR2: PRHDT, FYEKMQ (reference sequence). The CDR3 sequence: CASSYPGQGMYEQYF. CDR3 coding DNA: TGTGCCAGCAGCTACCCGGGACAGGGTATGTACGAGCAGTACTTC.

This clone was found once. The chain carries TRBV28 and TRBJ1-1; D is uncertain. CDR3 size: 13 residues. CDR1 and CDR2 (germline): MDHEN, SYDVKM. Deletions cut 5 bases from V and 1 base from J, with 8 bases between. CDR3 in amino acids: CASSRQWNTEAFF. In DNA, the CDR3 is TGTGCCAGCAGTCGTCAGTGGAACACTGAAGCTTTCTTT.

Only one count was recorded for this clone. This sequence joins TRBV5-1 and TRBJ2-2; D may be TRBD1 (6 bases). The V end was cut by 6 bases, the J end by 2 bases, with 14 bases between. From germline, CDR1 is SGHRS and CDR2 YFSETQ. This CDR3 has 15 amino acids. The chain's CDR3 is CASTPTDSNTGELFF. CDR3 bases: TGCGCCAGCACCCCCACGGACAGCAACACCGGGGAGCTGTTTTTT.

The chain has TRBV2 and TRBJ2-3, with no clear D. The V and J ends lost 8 bases and 6 bases respectively, with 12 bases between them. In germline, CDR1 is SNHLY, CDR2 FYNNEI. The CDR3 spans 12 residues. CDR3 coding DNA: TGTGCCAGCCGAGACTTTGTCGATACGCAGTATTTT. Its translation is CASRDFVDTQYF.

This chain joins TRBV10-3 and TRBJ2-1; TRBD2 is a possible D gene (5 bases). The CDR3 has 14 amino acids. The germline V gene encodes CDR1 ENHRY and CDR2 SYGVKD. V lost 0 bases to trimming and J lost 6 bases, with 9 bases between them. This CDR3 is CAISESEGGNEQFF. The CDR3 bases are TGTGCCATCAGTGAGTCTGAGGGCGGCAATGAGCAGTTCTTC.